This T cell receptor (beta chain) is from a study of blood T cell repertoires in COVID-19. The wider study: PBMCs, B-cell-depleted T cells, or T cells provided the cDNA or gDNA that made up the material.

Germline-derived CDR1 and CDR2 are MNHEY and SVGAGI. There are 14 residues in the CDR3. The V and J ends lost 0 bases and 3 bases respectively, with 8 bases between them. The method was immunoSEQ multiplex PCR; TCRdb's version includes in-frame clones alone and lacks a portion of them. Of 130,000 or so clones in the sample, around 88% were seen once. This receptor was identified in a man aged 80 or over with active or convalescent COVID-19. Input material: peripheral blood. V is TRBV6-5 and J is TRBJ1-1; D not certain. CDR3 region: CASSYSYTHTEAFF. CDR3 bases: TGTGCCAGCAGTTACTCTTACACACACACTGAAGCTTTCTTT.